This T cell receptor beta chain was recovered during a study of blood T cell repertoires in COVID-19. Overall study context: Donors in the United States, Italy and Spain gave samples during acute or convalescent COVID-19. Nucleic acid was either cDNA or gDNA, and it came from T cells, B-cell-depleted T cells, or PBMCs.

Per the authors' pipeline: Reference gene primer amplification yielded estimated nucleated cell counts. The assay was immunoSEQ multiplex PCR, and TCRdb's table has in-frame clones only and misses some. V, J and clone size are taken as reported in that table, and D and trimming were inferred from the DNA itself. The top ten hold 20% of the sample, which has approximately 190,000 clones, 84% seen once. V gave up 5 bases and J gave up 2 bases, with 13 bases separating them. The CDR3 has 15 residues. CDR1 and CDR2 from the germline V gene are MDHEN and SYDVKM. Sequencing was done on a sample of peripheral blood. J is TRBJ2-1 and V is TRBV28; D might be TRBD2 (6 bases). The sequence was collected from a human donor in a cohort sampled during active COVID-19. CDR3 protein: CASSPGLLPYNEQFF. In nucleotides, the CDR3 is TGTGCCAGCAGTCCTGGACTACTCCCCTACAATGAGCAGTTCTTC.